The rows below give T cell receptor beta chains drawn from one sample of a study of blood T cell repertoires in COVID-19. The protocol was immunoSEQ multiplex PCR, while the TCRdb copy is restricted to in-frame clones and leaves out a portion. The table lists about 200,000 clones, around 84% of them singletons. Sequencing used peripheral blood. These receptors all come from a human donor in a cohort sampled during active COVID-19. CDR3s include the opening cysteine and the closing phenylalanine or tryptophan. The order of the fields is CDR3 length, clone size, J gene, D gene, V gene, CDR3 DNA, CDR3 protein. A D gene is named only where the DNA matches it firmly. Only part of the rows carry a size: once, few, many, or a class if the clone is expanded.

12,NA,TRBJ1-2,NA,TRBV28,TGTGCCAGCAGTACGACAGCTTTTGGCTACACCTTC,CASSTTAFGYTF
16,NA,TRBJ2-3,NA,TRBV7-9,TGTGCCAGCAGCGTATCCGGGACACGCTCCACAGATACGCAGTATTTT,CASSVSGTRSTDTQYF
20,many,TRBJ2-2,TRBD1,TRBV10-2,TGCGCCAGCAGTGAGGTTTTCAGGGGGACAAAGATATCGAACACCGGGGAGCTGTTTTTT,CASSEVFRGTKISNTGELFF
14,NA,TRBJ2-1,NA,TRBV6-5,TGTGCCAGCAGTTACTCGAGGACCTACAATGAGCAGTTCTTC,CASSYSRTYNEQFF
14,NA,TRBJ2-1,NA,TRBV2,TGTGCCAAACGGGGGTTATCGGGCTACAATGAGCAGTTCTTC,CAKRGLSGYNEQFF
15,NA,TRBJ1-5,NA,TRBV27,TGTGCCAGCAGTTTGTGGGGGGGAACTAATCAGCCCCAGCATTTT,CASSLWGGTNQPQHF
15,NA,TRBJ2-7,NA,TRBV3-1/TRBV3-2,TGTGCCAGCAGCCAAGGTCCCGGGGGATACTACGAGCAGTACTTC,CASSQGPGGYYEQYF
16,NA,TRBJ1-4,TRBD1,TRBV6-1,TGTGCCAGCAGTGAAGCGCTATTAGGGGGCAATGAAAAACTGTTTTTT,CASSEALLGGNEKLFF
14,NA,TRBJ1-3,TRBD1,TRBV2,TGTGCCAGCAGACGGGACAGGGCCGGAAACACCATATATTTT,CASRRDRAGNTIYF
16,NA,TRBJ2-3,TRBD2,TRBV19,TGTGCCAGTAGTATTGAAGCGGGAGGGCCCACAGATACGCAGTATTTT,CASSIEAGGPTDTQYF
13,NA,TRBJ1-1,NA,TRBV4-1,TGCGCCAGCAGCCAAGTGCTCACAGCCGAAGCTTTCTTT,CASSQVLTAEAFF
15,NA,TRBJ1-2,NA,TRBV19,TGTGCCAGTAAGGAAGCGGGACCTGCTAACTATGGCTACACCTTC,CASKEAGPANYGYTF
14,NA,TRBJ1-1,TRBD1,TRBV4-2,TGTGCCAGCAGCCAAGGTGGGGGACAGGGAATTTCTTTCTTT,CASSQGGGQGISFF
16,few,TRBJ2-2,NA,TRBV30,TGTGCCTGGAGTGTACGGTGGGGGGACGGCACCGGGGAGCTGTTTTTT,CAWSVRWGDGTGELFF
14,NA,TRBJ2-1,TRBD2,TRBV28,TGTGCCAGCAGTACTACTAGCGGGATTAATGAGCAGTTCTTC,CASSTTSGINEQFF
15,NA,TRBJ2-3,TRBD2,TRBV19,TGTGCCAGTAGCTTGCTACGGGAGGGCACAGATACGCAGTATTTT,CASSLLREGTDTQYF
15,NA,TRBJ2-1,TRBD1,TRBV5-8,TGTGCCAGCAGCTTGGATGCCGGGACAGGGCTTCGGCAGTTCTTC,CASSLDAGTGLRQFF
13,NA,TRBJ2-5,TRBD2,TRBV28,TGTGCCAACCAGCGGGATCGGGGAGAGACCCAGTACTTC,CANQRDRGETQYF
15,NA,TRBJ2-7,NA,TRBV2,TGTGCCAGCAGGGCGGGGCAGGACTATGCCTACGAGCAGTACTTC,CASRAGQDYAYEQYF
13,NA,TRBJ2-1,NA,TRBV11-2,TGTGCCAGCAGCTTAGTGCAGGGGAGTGAGCAGTTCTTC,CASSLVQGSEQFF
16,NA,TRBJ1-5,TRBD1,TRBV6-6,TGTGCCAGCAGTTACTTGGGACAGGCAAGCAATCAGCCCCAGCATTTT,CASSYLGQASNQPQHF
14,NA,TRBJ2-7,NA,TRBV2,TGTGCCAGCAGTCCACGGGAGAATCCATACGAGCAGTACTTC,CASSPRENPYEQYF
13,NA,TRBJ2-7,NA,TRBV7-4,TGTGCCAGCAGCTTAAAGGGGGCCTACGAGCAGTACTTC,CASSLKGAYEQYF
14,few,TRBJ1-3,NA,TRBV30,TGTGCCTGGAGCCCAGGGGCTTCTGGAAACACCATATATTTT,CAWSPGASGNTIYF
15,NA,TRBJ2-7,TRBD1,TRBV10-3,TGTGCCATCAGTGAGTCGGGACAGGGGAACTACGAGCAGTACTTC,CAISESGQGNYEQYF
16,NA,TRBJ2-1,TRBD2,TRBV19,TGTGCCAGTAGTATAGAGGGGAGCGGGAGGGGCCATGAGCAGTTCTTC,CASSIEGSGRGHEQFF
12,few,TRBJ1-6,NA,TRBV4-1,TGCGCCAGCAGCCAACCTTTATCACCCCTCCACTTT,CASSQPLSPLHF
15,NA,TRBJ1-1,TRBD1,TRBV27,TGTGCCAGCAGTCAGTTGGACAGGGGGTATACTGAAGCTTTCTTT,CASSQLDRGYTEAFF
14,NA,TRBJ2-3,NA,TRBV5-1,TGCGCCAGCAGCTCGGTCCGGGGTACAGATACGCAGTATTTT,CASSSVRGTDTQYF
15,NA,TRBJ1-1,NA,TRBV5-1,TGCGCCAGCAGCAGGTCAGGGGATTTCGACACTGAAGCTTTCTTT,CASSRSGDFDTEAFF
14,NA,TRBJ2-1,NA,TRBV5-1,TGCGCCAGCAGCTTACTAGGAGTCAACAATGAGCAGTTCTTC,CASSLLGVNNEQFF
15,NA,TRBJ2-5,NA,TRBV4-1,TGCGCCAGCAGCCACGGACTCGCGGACCAAGAGACCCAGTACTTC,CASSHGLADQETQYF
15,NA,TRBJ2-3,NA,TRBV19,TGTGCCAGTAGTCCTGACTTCTCTAGCACAGATACGCAGTATTTT,CASSPDFSSTDTQYF
22,NA,TRBJ2-1,TRBD1,TRBV14,TGTGCCAGCAGCCAAAGAGTGGCCGGGACAGGGGGCTGGGGTAGCTCCTACAATGAGCAGTTCTTC,CASSQRVAGTGGWGSSYNEQFF
15,NA,TRBJ2-7,NA,TRBV28,TGTGCCAGCAGTTTAGGTTCGAGGCAGGGGCACGAGCAGTACTTC,CASSLGSRQGHEQYF
11,NA,TRBJ2-7,TRBD2,TRBV5-4,TGTGCCAGCCACACCGGGGGGGAGCAGTACTTC,CASHTGGEQYF
15,NA,TRBJ2-1,TRBD1,TRBV11-3,TGTGCCAGCAGCTTAGGAGGACAGGGTGGATATGAGCAGTTCTTC,CASSLGGQGGYEQFF
15,NA,TRBJ2-2,TRBD2,TRBV4-1,TGCGCCAGCAGGCTAGCGGGTCCCGGTGCCGGGGAGCTGTTTTTT,CASRLAGPGAGELFF
14,NA,TRBJ1-4,TRBD1,TRBV2,TGTGCCAGCAGTCCAACGACAGGGGCCGAAAAACTGTTTTTT,CASSPTTGAEKLFF
17,NA,TRBJ2-7,NA,TRBV28,TGTGCCAGCAGTCCTATCCCCCCACACAGGTTACGTTACGAGCAGTACTTC,CASSPIPPHRLRYEQYF
18,once,TRBJ2-6,NA,TRBV4-1,TGCGCCAGCAGCCAAGATCCCAGGCAAAGCTCTGGGGCCAACGTCCTGACTTTC,CASSQDPRQSSGANVLTF